This entry lists 18 T cell receptor beta chains sequenced from one sample in a study of blood T cell repertoires in COVID-19. Sequencing was performed with immunoSEQ multiplex PCR; in TCRdb, only in-frame clones are kept and a portion is missing. The table records roughly 120,000 clones, roughly 80% of them present only once. Material for sequencing was peripheral blood. These receptors were obtained from an older woman with acute or convalescent COVID-19.

The V call is TRBV18, the J call TRBJ2-3; TRBD1 matches at 11 bases. After removal of 1 base from V and 3 bases from J, the junction contained 6 bases not matched to a gene. CDR1 KGHSH and CDR2 LQKENI come from the germline V gene. The CDR3 consists of 17 residues. The CDR3 sequence is CASSPLTGTGGTDTQYF. The CDR3 bases are TGTGCCAGCTCACCACTTACCGGGACAGGGGGGACAGATACGCAGTATTTT.

The chain joins TRBV7-9 to TRBJ2-1; 9 nucleotides match TRBD2. V gave up 5 bases and J gave up 0 bases; unmatched junction bases: 5. Germline CDR1 reads SEHNR; CDR2 reads FQNEAQ (reference sequence). The CDR3 covers 16 residues. CDR3 loop: CASSAGSGSSYNEQFF. CDR3 nucleotide sequence: TGTGCCAGCAGCGCCGGTAGCGGGAGCTCCTACAATGAGCAGTTCTTC. The full variable domain, in which reference TRBV7-9 and TRBJ2-1 provide the parts outside the CDR3, is DTGVSQNPRHKITKRGQNVTFRCDPISEHNRLYWYRQTLGQGPEFLTYFQNEAQLEKSRLLSDRFSAERPKGSFSTLEIQRTEQGDSAMYLCASSAGSGSSYNEQFFGPGTRLTVL.

The chain joins TRBV29-1 to TRBJ1-2; D gene uncertain. Germline lookup yields CDR1 SQVTM and CDR2 ANQGSEA. CDR3 length: 13 residues. V lost 4 bases, J lost 3 bases, and 12 bases lay in between. The CDR3 DNA is TGCAGCGTTGCACCCGAGAACCACTATGGCTACACCTTC. It specifies CSVAPENHYGYTF.

The chain couples TRBV9 to TRBJ1-4, with D hard to call. With 0 bases removed from V and 6 bases from J, the gap between germline ends came to 12 bases. From germline, CDR1 is SGDLS and CDR2 YYNGEE. The CDR3 totals 15 residues. CDR3 amino acids: CASSVGPNSDEKLFF. The CDR3 nucleotides are TGTGCCAGCAGCGTAGGCCCCAACTCCGATGAAAAACTGTTTTTT.

The chain is built from TRBV15 and TRBJ1-5; perhaps TRBD1 as D (5 bases). The V gene's germline CDR1 is LNHNV and CDR2 YYDKDF (reference sequence). This CDR3 contains 17 residues. The germline V and J ends were trimmed by 2 bases and 3 bases, with 17 bases remaining between them. This CDR3 reads CATSRLNVRGLNQPQHF. The CDR3, as DNA: TGTGCCACCAGCAGATTAAACGTTAGGGGTCTCAATCAGCCCCAGCATTTT.

V usage is TRBV30 and J usage is TRBJ1-3; D remains unclear. Germline values: CDR1 GTSNPN, CDR2 SVGIG (reference sequence). V was pared by 4 bases and J by 2 bases, with 12 bases between. This CDR3 spans 14 amino acids. DNA of the CDR3: TGTGCCTGGACCCCGGCGGGTGCTGGAAACACCATATATTTT. It yields the protein CAWTPAGAGNTIYF.

The chain couples TRBV5-5 to TRBJ2-7; 11 positions agree with TRBD2. The junction had 12 bases not matched to a gene; V was cut back by 0 bases and J by 4 bases. Germline CDR1 reads SGHKS; CDR2 reads YYEKEE (reference sequence). The CDR3 contains 18 residues. The CDR3 nucleotides read TGTGCCAGCAGCTTGGGAGTGACTAGCGGGAAAGGGACGTACGAGCAGTACTTC. Its protein product is CASSLGVTSGKGTYEQYF.

The chain joins TRBV19 to TRBJ2-5; a weak D match, TRBD1 (5 bases). Germline V lookup: CDR1 LNHDA, CDR2 SQIVND (reference sequence). Trimming removed 6 bases at V and 3 bases at J, with 11 bases between. The CDR3 contains 13 residues. Here the CDR3 DNA reads TGTGCCAGTAGCTATGACAGAAAAGAGACCCAGTACTTC. Translation: CASSYDRKETQYF.

The chain recombines TRBV28 with TRBJ1-3; tentative D call: TRBD1 (6 bases). CDR3 length: 15 amino acids. V dropped 6 bases and J dropped 0 bases, with 12 bases sitting between them. Germline values: CDR1 MDHEN, CDR2 SYDVKM. This CDR3 reads CASRPTGSSGNTIYF. CDR3 in DNA: TGTGCCAGCAGACCAACAGGGAGCTCTGGAAACACCATATATTTT. The variable domain in full, with the rest retrieved from reference TRBV28 and TRBJ1-3, is DVKVTQSSRYLVKRTGEKVFLECVQDMDHENMFWYRQDPGLGLRLIYFSYDVKMKEKGDIPEGYSVSREKKERFSLILESASTNQTSMYLCASRPTGSSGNTIYFGEGSWLTVV.

This chain links TRBV4-3 with TRBJ2-2; 8 nucleotides agree with TRBD2. The CDR3 extends over 14 amino acids. The germline V gene has CDR1 LGHNA and CDR2 YSLEER. The V segment lost 1 base and the J segment 9 bases; nucleotides outside the gene matches: 4. CDR3 sequence: CASSQGGGMRELFF. The CDR3 DNA reads TGCGCCAGCAGCCAAGGCGGGGGGATGCGGGAGCTGTTTTTT.

The chain combines TRBV3-1 (or the pseudogene TRBV3-2) with TRBJ2-2; tentatively, D is TRBD2 (6 bases). V was pared by 6 bases and J by 0 bases, with 11 bases between. The CDR3 extends over 15 amino acids. CDR1 and CDR2 (germline): LGHDT, YNNKEL (reference sequence). The CDR3 reads CASSGAGSNTGELFF. DNA of the CDR3: TGTGCCAGCAGTGGGGCGGGATCGAACACCGGGGAGCTGTTTTTT.

The CDR3 coding sequence is TGTGCCAGCAGCCCGGGACTAGCGGGAACCTACGAGCAGTACTTC. Encoded protein: CASSPGLAGTYEQYF. V gene TRBV27 combines with J gene TRBJ2-7, with TRBD2 identical over 13 bases. The CDR3 extends over 15 amino acids. Germline-derived CDR1 and CDR2 are MNHEY and SMNVEV (reference sequence). V was clipped by 6 bases and J by 2 bases; unmatched bases: 4.

The chain is built from TRBV18 and TRBJ1-3, with D perhaps TRBD1 (5 bases). V gave up 6 bases and J gave up 4 bases, with 19 bases separating them. The CDR3 spans 16 residues. The germline V gene encodes CDR1 KGHSH and CDR2 LQKENI. CDR3 protein: CASSPAPGRAGNTIYF. CDR3 bases: TGTGCCAGCTCCCCAGCTCCTGGCAGGGCAGGAAACACCATATATTTT.

The chain joins TRBV18 to TRBJ1-5, with D possibly TRBD1 on 6 matching bases. CDR1 KGHSH and CDR2 LQKENI come from the germline V gene. This CDR3 contains 14 residues. Trimming cost V 4 bases and J 5 bases, with 12 bases left between them. Here the CDR3 reads CASSLRQADQPQHF. Written as DNA, the CDR3 is TGTGCCAGCTCACTGAGACAGGCAGATCAGCCCCAGCATTTT.

This clone was counted a single time. This chain's CDR3 is CAISEQAVNQPQHF. In DNA form, the CDR3 reads TGTGCCATCAGTGAGCAGGCAGTTAATCAGCCCCAGCATTTT. The chain employs TRBV10-3 and TRBJ1-5; D gene uncertain. The V gene's germline CDR1 is ENHRY and CDR2 SYGVKD. The V end was cut by 2 bases, the J end by 4 bases, with 9 bases between. This CDR3 is built from 14 residues.

The sample holds a few counts of this clone. The chain couples TRBV7-9 to TRBJ1-6, with TRBD1 as a possible D gene (6 bases). V dropped 2 bases and J dropped 7 bases, with 12 bases sitting between them. The germline gives CDR1 SEHNR, CDR2 FQNEAQ (reference sequence). This CDR3 has 15 residues. Written as DNA, the CDR3 is TGTGCCAGCAGCTTACAGGGGAACAGGAATTCACCCCTCCACTTT. This encodes CASSLQGNRNSPLHF.

A single count supports this clone. CDR3 nucleotide sequence: TGCGCCAGCAAGATAAACCGGGACAGGGGGACCCCTAGCAATCAGCCCCAGCATTTT. It is translated as CASKINRDRGTPSNQPQHF. V gene TRBV5-1 combines with J gene TRBJ1-5, with 11 bases identical to TRBD1. CDR1 is SGHRS and CDR2 is YFSETQ in the germline V gene. The V segment lost 6 bases and the J segment 0 bases; nucleotides outside the gene matches: 14. The CDR3 spans 19 residues.

This clone showed up just once. This chain uses TRBV7-8 with TRBJ2-1; tentatively, D is TRBD1 (6 bases). With 3 bases removed from V and 1 base from J, the gap between germline ends came to 10 bases. Germline V gene sequence: CDR1 SGHVS, CDR2 FQNEAQ. This CDR3 is 15 amino acids long. The CDR3 DNA reads TGTGCCAGCAGCTTCCGGCAGGGGTCCTACAATGAGCAGTTCTTC. Encoded protein: CASSFRQGSYNEQFF.